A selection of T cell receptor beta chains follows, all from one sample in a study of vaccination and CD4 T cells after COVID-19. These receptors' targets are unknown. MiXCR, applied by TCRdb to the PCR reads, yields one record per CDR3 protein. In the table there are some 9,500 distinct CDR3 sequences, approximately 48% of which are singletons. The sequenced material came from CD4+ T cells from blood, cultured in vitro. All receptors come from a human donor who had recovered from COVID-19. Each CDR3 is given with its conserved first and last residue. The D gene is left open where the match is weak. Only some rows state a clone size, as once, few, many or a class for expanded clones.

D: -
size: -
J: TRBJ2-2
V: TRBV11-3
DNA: TGTGCCAGCAGCGTCCGTGTGGGGAACACCGGGGAGCTGTTTTTT
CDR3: CASSVRVGNTGELFF

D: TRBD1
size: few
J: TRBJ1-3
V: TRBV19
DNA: TGTGCCAGTAGTCCGCCGGACAGGGACTCCCTACTAGACTCTGGAAACACCATATATTTT
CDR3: CASSPPDRDSLLDSGNTIYF

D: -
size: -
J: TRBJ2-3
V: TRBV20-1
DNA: TGCAGTGCCCAGGTTCGGGGGCTGGGTACAGATACGCAGTATTTT
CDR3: CSAQVRGLGTDTQYF

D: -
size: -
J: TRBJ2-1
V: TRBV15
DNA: TGTGCCACCAGCAGAGTTGAGCGGAGATACAATGAGCAGTTCTTC
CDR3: CATSRVERRYNEQFF

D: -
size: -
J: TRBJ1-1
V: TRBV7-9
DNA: TGTGCCAGCAGCCCGCGGGTTATGAACACTGAAGCTTTCTTT
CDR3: CASSPRVMNTEAFF

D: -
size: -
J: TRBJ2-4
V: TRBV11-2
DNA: TGTGCCAGCAGCTTTCGCGGGATGGAAGCCAAAAACATTCAGTACTTC
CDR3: CASSFRGMEAKNIQYF

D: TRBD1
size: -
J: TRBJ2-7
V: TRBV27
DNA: TGTGCCAGCAGTGGGACAGGCGACTCCTACGAGCAGTACTTC
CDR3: CASSGTGDSYEQYF

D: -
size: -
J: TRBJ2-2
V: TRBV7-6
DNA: TGTGCCAGCCAGCGGGACAGGTCGACCGGGGAGCTGTTTTTT
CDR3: CASQRDRSTGELFF

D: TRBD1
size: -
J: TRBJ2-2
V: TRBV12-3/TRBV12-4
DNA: TGTGCCAGCAGTTTCCAGGGGGCCGGGGAGCTGTTTTTT
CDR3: CASSFQGAGELFF

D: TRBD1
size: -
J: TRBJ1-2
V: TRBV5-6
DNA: TGTGCCAGCGCCCCCGAGCCCGGGACAGGGGGTCTAATCTATGGCTACACCTTC
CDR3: CASAPEPGTGGLIYGYTF

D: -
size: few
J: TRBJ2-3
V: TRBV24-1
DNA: TGTGCCACCAGCCCCCCGCGAGTCACAGATACGCAGTATTTT
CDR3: CATSPPRVTDTQYF

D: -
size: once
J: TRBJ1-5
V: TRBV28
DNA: TGTGCCAGCAGTAGACTACAGGGTGGGAATCAGCCCCAGCATTTT
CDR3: CASSRLQGGNQPQHF

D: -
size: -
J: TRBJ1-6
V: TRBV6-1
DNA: TGTGCCAGCAGTACCACAGGGTATAATTCACCCCTCCACTTT
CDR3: CASSTTGYNSPLHF

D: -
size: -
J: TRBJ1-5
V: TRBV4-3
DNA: TGCGCCAGCAGCCAAGATATGGCAGGTTATAGCAATCAGCCCCAGCATTTT
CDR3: CASSQDMAGYSNQPQHF

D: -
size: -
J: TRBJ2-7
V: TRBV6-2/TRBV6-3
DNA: TGTGCCAGCAGTTACTCTAGGGACAACTCCTACGAGCAGTACTTC
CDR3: CASSYSRDNSYEQYF

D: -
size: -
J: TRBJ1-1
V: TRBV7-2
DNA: TGTGCCAGCAGACCCGGACGGACGAACACTGAAGCTTTCTTT
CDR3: CASRPGRTNTEAFF

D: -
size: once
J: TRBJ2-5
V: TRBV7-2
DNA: TGTGCCAGCAGCTCCCGGGGAGACAGGCAAGAGACCCAGTACTTC
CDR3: CASSSRGDRQETQYF

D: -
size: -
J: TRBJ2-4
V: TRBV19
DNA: TGTGCCAGTAGTCCAGTGTTCCGGAGTGGGGTTCAGTACTTC
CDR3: CASSPVFRSGVQYF

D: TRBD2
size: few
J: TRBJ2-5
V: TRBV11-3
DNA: TGTGCCAGCAGCCTAGCGGGGGGGCAGGGGACCCAGTACTTC
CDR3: CASSLAGGQGTQYF

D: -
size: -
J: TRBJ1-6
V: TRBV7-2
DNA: TGTGCCAGCAGCCCCCAGGACAGAGATTATTCACCCCTCCACTTT
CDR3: CASSPQDRDYSPLHF

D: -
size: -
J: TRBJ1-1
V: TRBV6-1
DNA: TGTGCCAGCAACAAGGGGCCCCGCACTGAAGCTTTCTTT
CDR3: CASNKGPRTEAFF

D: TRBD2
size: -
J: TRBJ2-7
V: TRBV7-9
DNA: TGTGCCAGCAGCTTAGGCGGGAGAGGGATAACCTACGAGCAGTACTTC
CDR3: CASSLGGRGITYEQYF

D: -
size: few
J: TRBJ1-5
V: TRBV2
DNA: TGTGCCAGCAGCAATAGCAATCAGCCCCAGCATTTT
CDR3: CASSNSNQPQHF

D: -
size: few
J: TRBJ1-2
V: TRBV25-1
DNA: TGTGCCAGCAGTGCCTCATATGGGGGCGTGGGCGGCTACACCTTC
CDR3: CASSASYGGVGGYTF

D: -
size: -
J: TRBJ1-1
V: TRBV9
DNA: TGTGCCAGCAGCGTAGCTACTGGGGGCACTGAAGCTTTCTTT
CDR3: CASSVATGGTEAFF

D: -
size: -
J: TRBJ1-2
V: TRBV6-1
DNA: TGTGCCAGCAGACGCGACACGGTATATGGCTACACCTTC
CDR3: CASRRDTVYGYTF

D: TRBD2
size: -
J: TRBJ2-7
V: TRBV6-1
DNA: TGTGCCCTCGGGAGGGGGTACGAGCAGTACTTC
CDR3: CALGRGYEQYF

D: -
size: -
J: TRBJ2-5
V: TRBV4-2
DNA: TGTGCCAGCAGCCAAGTCGGCCCTGCGGACCCTCAAGAGACCCAGTACTTC
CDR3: CASSQVGPADPQETQYF

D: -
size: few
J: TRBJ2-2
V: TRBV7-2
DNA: TGTGCCAGCAGCCGGATCCTTCTCCCGAACACCGGGGAGCTGTTTTTT
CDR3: CASSRILLPNTGELFF

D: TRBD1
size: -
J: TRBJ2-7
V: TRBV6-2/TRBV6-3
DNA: TGTGCCAGCACCCAAACCCGACAGGGGTGGTCCGAGCAGTACTTC
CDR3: CASTQTRQGWSEQYF

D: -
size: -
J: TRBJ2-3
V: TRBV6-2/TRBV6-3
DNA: TGTGCCAGCAGCCGCCCTTCCGGGGCAGGCGATACGCAGTATTTT
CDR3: CASSRPSGAGDTQYF

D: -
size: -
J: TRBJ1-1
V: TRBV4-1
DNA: TGCGCCAGCAGCCAACCCCGGAGAGGCAACACTGAAGCTTTCTTT
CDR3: CASSQPRRGNTEAFF

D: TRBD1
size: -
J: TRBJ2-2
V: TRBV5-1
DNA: TGCGCCAGCAGCTTGCAGGGGGCGAACACCGGGGAGCTGTTTTTT
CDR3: CASSLQGANTGELFF

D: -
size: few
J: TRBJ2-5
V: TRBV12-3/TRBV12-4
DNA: TGTGCCAGCAGTCCCCCGGGACTCCAAGAGACCCAGTACTTC
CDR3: CASSPPGLQETQYF

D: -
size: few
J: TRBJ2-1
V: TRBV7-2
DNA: TGTGCCAGCAGGTACCGGGGGGCCAATGAGCAGTTCTTC
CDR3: CASRYRGANEQFF

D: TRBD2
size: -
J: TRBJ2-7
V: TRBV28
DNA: TGTGCCAGCAGCTTAGCGGGAGCCGAGCAGTACTTC
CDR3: CASSLAGAEQYF

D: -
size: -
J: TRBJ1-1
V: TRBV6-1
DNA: TGTGCCAGCAGTAGCAGCGTGGGGGGGAACACTGAAGCTTTCTTT
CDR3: CASSSSVGGNTEAFF

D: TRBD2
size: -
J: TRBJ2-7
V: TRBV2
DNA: TGTGCCAGCAGTGAAGGGTTGTGGGCTAGCGGGGGGCGCGAGCAGTACTTC
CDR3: CASSEGLWASGGREQYF

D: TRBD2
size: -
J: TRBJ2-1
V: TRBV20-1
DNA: TGCAGTGCTAGAGTAGGCCTAGCGGGAAGGTTCTACAATGAGCAGTTCTTC
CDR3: CSARVGLAGRFYNEQFF

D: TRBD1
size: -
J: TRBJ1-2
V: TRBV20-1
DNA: TGCAGTGCTAGAGCCCTACAGGGGCGCATCTATGGCTACACCTTC
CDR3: CSARALQGRIYGYTF

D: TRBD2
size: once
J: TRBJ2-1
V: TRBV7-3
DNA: TGTGCCAGCAGCTTAACGGCGGGAGGGCCCTACAATGAGCAGTTCTTC
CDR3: CASSLTAGGPYNEQFF

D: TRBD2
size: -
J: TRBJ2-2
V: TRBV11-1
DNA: TGTGCCAGCAGCTTAAGAGAGCGGGGGAACACCGGGGAGCTGTTTTTT
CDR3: CASSLRERGNTGELFF

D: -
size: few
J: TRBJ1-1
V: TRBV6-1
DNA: TGTGCCAGCAGCCGGGGGGTCGACACTGAAGCTTTCTTT
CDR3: CASSRGVDTEAFF

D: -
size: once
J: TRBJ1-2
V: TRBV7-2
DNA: TGTGCCAGCAACCCAGACACGCCGGGAGCATATGGCTACACCTTC
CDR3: CASNPDTPGAYGYTF

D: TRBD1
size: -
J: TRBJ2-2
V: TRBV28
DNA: TGTGCCAGCAGTATCTTCACAGGGAGCCAGGGGGCCGGGGAGCTGTTTTTT
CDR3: CASSIFTGSQGAGELFF

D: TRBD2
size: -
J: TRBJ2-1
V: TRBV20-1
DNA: TGCAGTGCTAGAAACCCAGCGGGATCTGGCAATGAGCAGTTCTTC
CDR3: CSARNPAGSGNEQFF

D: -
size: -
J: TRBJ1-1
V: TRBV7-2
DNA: TGTGCCAGCAGCTTAGCCCGCGGGGGCGGCACTGAAGCTTTCTTT
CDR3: CASSLARGGGTEAFF

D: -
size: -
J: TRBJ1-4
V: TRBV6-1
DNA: TGTGCCAGCAGTGTGGGGGAAACTAATGAAAAACTGTTTTTT
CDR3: CASSVGETNEKLFF

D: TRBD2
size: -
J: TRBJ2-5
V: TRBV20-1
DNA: TGCAGTGCTGGGAGCGGGGGACAAGAGACCCAGTACTTC
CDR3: CSAGSGGQETQYF

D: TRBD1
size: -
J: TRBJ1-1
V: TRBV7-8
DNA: TGTGCCAGCAGTTTCTCGGGACAGGGGCTTTTCCAAAGCACTGAAGCTTTCTTT
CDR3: CASSFSGQGLFQSTEAFF

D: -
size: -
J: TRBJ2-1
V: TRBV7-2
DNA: TGTGCCAGCAGCTTAGTGGTGTACAATGAGCAGTTCTTC
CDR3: CASSLVVYNEQFF

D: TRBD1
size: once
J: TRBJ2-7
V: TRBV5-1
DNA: TGCGCCAGCAGCCCAACAGCCGGGACAGGGGACTACGAGCAGTACTTC
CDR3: CASSPTAGTGDYEQYF

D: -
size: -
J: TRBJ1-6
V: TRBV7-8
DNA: TGTGCCAGCAGCTTAGCTTCCCAGGGGCATAATTCACCCCTCCACTTT
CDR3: CASSLASQGHNSPLHF

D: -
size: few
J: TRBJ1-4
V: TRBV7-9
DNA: TGTGCCAGCAGCTTAAACCCCCAAGGGGCGTCTGAAAAACTGTTTTTT
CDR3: CASSLNPQGASEKLFF

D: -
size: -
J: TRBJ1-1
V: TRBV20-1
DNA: TGCAGTGCTAGGTCCCTCAGGGCTGAAGCTTTCTTT
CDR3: CSARSLRAEAFF

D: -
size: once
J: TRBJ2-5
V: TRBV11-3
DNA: TGTGCCAGCAGCTTAGGGGTCCAGGGGGGGGAGACCCAGTACTTC
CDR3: CASSLGVQGGETQYF

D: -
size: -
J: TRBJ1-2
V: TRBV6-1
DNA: TGTGCCAGCAGTCCCGCCGGACCCAAGGGGCCCTACACCTTC
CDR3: CASSPAGPKGPYTF

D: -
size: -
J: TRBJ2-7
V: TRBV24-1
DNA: TGTGCCACTGGACCCTACGAGCAGTACTTC
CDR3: CATGPYEQYF

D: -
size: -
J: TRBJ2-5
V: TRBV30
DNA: TGTGCCTGGAGTCAGGACCCCTGGGGCCAAGAGACCCAGTACTTC
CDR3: CAWSQDPWGQETQYF

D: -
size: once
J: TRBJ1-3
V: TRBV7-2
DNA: TGTGCCAGCAGCTTAGGCGTAGGAAACACCATATATTTT
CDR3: CASSLGVGNTIYF